One and the same sample provided the 8 T cell receptor beta chains below, sequenced in a study of shared clonotypes between healthy human individuals. Assay used: immunoSEQ multiplex PCR; TCRdb lists only in-frame clones, some missing. The sample comprises fewer than 2.5 million clones, over 85% of which are singletons, and 0.36% rests with the top ten. Source material: naive CD4+ T cells from PBMCs. The subset denotes: CD45RA+ positively selected. These receptors came from a man younger than 35 in good health. Some clones in this sample may be carry-over from other donors' samples.

This clone was observed once. The rearrangement joins TRBV19 to TRBJ1-2; D might be TRBD1 (5 bases). The CDR3 runs to 12 residues. CDR1 is LNHDA, CDR2 SQIVND, per germline (reference sequence). Trimming took off 3 bases at V and 8 bases at J, with 10 bases between the two ends. Written as DNA, the CDR3 is TGTGCCAGTAGTATGTTCGGGGACGGCTACACCTTC. Protein product: CASSMFGDGYTF.

The chain recombines TRBV30 with TRBJ1-1; D is unresolved. The CDR3 covers 15 residues. Germline V lookup: CDR1 GTSNPN, CDR2 SVGIG (reference sequence). V was trimmed by 2 bases and J by 1 base, leaving 14 bases between them. The CDR3 here is CAWSIGVASNTEAFF. In DNA, the CDR3 is TGTGCCTGGAGTATTGGAGTAGCATCGAACACTGAAGCTTTCTTT.

This chain joins TRBV6-6 and TRBJ2-1, with 10 bases lining up with TRBD2. Losses at the gene ends were 6 bases for V and 0 bases for J; bases not matched to a gene: 2. Germline V CDR1 and CDR2: MNHNY, SVGAGI (reference sequence). The CDR3 sequence is 15 residues long. As DNA, the CDR3 is TGTGCCAGCAGGCCTAGCGGGAGCTCCTACAATGAGCAGTTCTTC. Protein product: CASRPSGSSYNEQFF.

The chain uses TRBV18 and TRBJ2-3, with no clear D. Trimming pared 0 bases from V and 4 bases from J, leaving 8 bases between. Germline CDR1 and CDR2: KGHSH and LQKENI. This CDR3 contains 14 residues. CDR3 sequence: CASSPPSRSDTQYF. The CDR3 DNA sequence: TGTGCCAGCTCACCACCGTCAAGGTCAGATACGCAGTATTTT.

This chain uses TRBV28 with TRBJ1-4, with unresolved D. Per the germline V gene, CDR1 is MDHEN and CDR2 is SYDVKM. V gave up 7 bases and J gave up 0 bases, with 12 bases separating them. The CDR3 consists of 15 residues. The CDR3 spells CASTETGPTNEKLFF. The CDR3 DNA reads TGTGCCAGCACCGAGACCGGTCCAACTAATGAAAAACTGTTTTTT.

V and J are TRBV19 and TRBJ2-7; possible D gene TRBD1, 6 bases. Germline values: CDR1 LNHDA, CDR2 SQIVND (reference sequence). The CDR3 contains 14 residues. The ends were cut back, 4 bases at V and 2 bases at J, with 12 bases in the middle. CDR3 bases: TGTGCCAGTAGTAGAGGGACATCGGCCTACGAGCAGTACTTC. Encoded protein: CASSRGTSAYEQYF. The whole variable domain, filled in from reference TRBV19 and TRBJ2-7, reads DGGITQSPKYLFRKEGQNVTLSCEQNLNHDAMYWYRQDPGQGLRLIYYSQIVNDFQKGDIAEGYSVSREKKESFPLTVTSAQKNPTAFYLCASSRGTSAYEQYFGPGTRLTVT.

J is TRBJ2-3 and V is TRBV5-1; 14 bases line up with TRBD2. J gave up 0 bases and V 2 bases, and 23 bases lay outside the gene matches. Per the germline V gene, CDR1 is SGHRS and CDR2 is YFSETQ. This CDR3 spans 24 amino acids. CDR3 loop: CASSFLPRRSTGTSGRVSTDTQYF. The CDR3 DNA reads TGCGCCAGCAGCTTCCTCCCCCGTCGGTCAACCGGGACTAGCGGGAGAGTCAGCACAGATACGCAGTATTTT. Full variable domain (rest looked up from reference TRBV5-1 and TRBJ2-3): KAGVTQTPRYLIKTRGQQVTLSCSPISGHRSVSWYQQTPGQGLQFLFEYFSETQRNKGNFPGRFSGRQFSNSRSEMNVSTLELGDSALYLCASSFLPRRSTGTSGRVSTDTQYFGPGTRLTVL.

The V gene is TRBV29-1, the J gene TRBJ2-7, with D hard to call. Germline V gives CDR1 SQVTM, CDR2 ANQGSEA. The V gene lost 4 bases and the J gene lost 3 bases, with 13 bases spanning the gap. The CDR3 runs to 13 residues. CDR3 bases: TGCAGCGTTGCTGATTTGTACGGCTACGAGCAGTACTTC. This translates into CSVADLYGYEQYF.